The clone carrying this T cell receptor beta chain was found once. V was pared by 5 bases and J by 14 bases, with 31 bases between. Germline CDR1 is SEHNR and CDR2 is FQNEAQ (reference sequence). There are 17 residues in the CDR3. This sample was included in a study of Graves' ophthalmopathy and Graves' hyperthyroidism. Amplification of the TCR beta CDR3 regions used RNA transcripts (as template). The first-round RT-PCR employed HTBI primers together with the Qiagen OneStep RT-PCR kit. A multiplex PCR was then performed as the second round. TCRdb recomputed calls from the multiplex PCR reads with MiXCR, one row per CDR3 protein. The data contain 900,000 to 1,200,000 distinct CDR3 sequences, 35% to 40% of them singletons.

The source of this sequence is an adult man with Graves' hyperthyroidism. Sample: peripheral blood or thyroid tissue (not recorded which). The chain is built from TRBV7-9 and TRBJ1-5; no clear D. This chain's CDR3 is CASSPHPAPGGPSYEHF. CDR3 in DNA: TGTGCCAGCAGCCCCCACCCCGCACCGGGAGGGCCTTCCTACGAGCATTTT.